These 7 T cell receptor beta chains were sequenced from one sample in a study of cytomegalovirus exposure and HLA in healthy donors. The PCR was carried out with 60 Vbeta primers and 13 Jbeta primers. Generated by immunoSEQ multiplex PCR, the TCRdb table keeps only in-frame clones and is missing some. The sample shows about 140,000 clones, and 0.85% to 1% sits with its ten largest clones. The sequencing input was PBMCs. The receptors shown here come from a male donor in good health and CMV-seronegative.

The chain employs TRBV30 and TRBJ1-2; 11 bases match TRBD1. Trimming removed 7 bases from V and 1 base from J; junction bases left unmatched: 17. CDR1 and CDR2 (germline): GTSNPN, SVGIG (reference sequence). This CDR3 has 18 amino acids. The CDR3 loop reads CALNTSPGTGGFNYGYTF. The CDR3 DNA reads TGTGCCTTAAATACCTCTCCCGGGACAGGGGGATTTAACTATGGCTACACCTTC. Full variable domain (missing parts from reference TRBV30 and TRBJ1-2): SQTIHQWPATLVQPVGSPLSLECTVEGTSNPNLYWYRQAAGRGLQLLFYSVGIGQISSEVPQNLSASRPQDRQFILSSKKLLLSDSGFYLCALNTSPGTGGFNYGYTFGSGTRLTVV.

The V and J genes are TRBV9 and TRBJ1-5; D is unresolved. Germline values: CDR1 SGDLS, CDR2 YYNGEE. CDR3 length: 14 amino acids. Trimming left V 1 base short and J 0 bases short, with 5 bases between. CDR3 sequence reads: CASSVHFSNQPQHF. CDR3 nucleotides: TGTGCCAGCAGCGTACATTTTAGCAATCAGCCCCAGCATTTT. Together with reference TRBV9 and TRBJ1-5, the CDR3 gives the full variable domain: DSGVTQTPKHLITATGQRVTLRCSPRSGDLSVYWYQQSLDQGLQFLIQYYNGEERAKGNILERFSAQQFPDLHSELNLSSLELGDSALYFCASSVHFSNQPQHFGDGTRLSIL.

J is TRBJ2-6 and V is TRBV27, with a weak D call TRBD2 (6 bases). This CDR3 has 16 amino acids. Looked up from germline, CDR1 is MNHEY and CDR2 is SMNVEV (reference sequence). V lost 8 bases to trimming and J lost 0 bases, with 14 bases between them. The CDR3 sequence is CASSLGRPSGANVLTF. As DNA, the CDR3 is TGTGCCAGCTCCTTGGGGAGGCCCTCTGGGGCCAACGTCCTGACTTTC. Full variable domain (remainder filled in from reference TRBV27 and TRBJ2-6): EAQVTQNPRYLITVTGKKLTVTCSQNMNHEYMSWYRQDPGLGLRQIYYSMNVEVTDKGDVPEGYKVSRKEKRNFPLILESPSPNQTSLYFCASSLGRPSGANVLTFGAGSRLTVL.

The CDR3 protein is CASSVGGSTQYF. DNA of the CDR3: TGTGCCAGCAGCGTTGGAGGATCTACGCAGTATTTT. The chain has TRBV9 and TRBJ2-3; D possibly corresponds to TRBD2 (5 bases). In germline, CDR1 is SGDLS, CDR2 YYNGEE. The ends were cut back, 2 bases at V and 8 bases at J, with 9 bases in the middle. This CDR3 has 12 amino acids.

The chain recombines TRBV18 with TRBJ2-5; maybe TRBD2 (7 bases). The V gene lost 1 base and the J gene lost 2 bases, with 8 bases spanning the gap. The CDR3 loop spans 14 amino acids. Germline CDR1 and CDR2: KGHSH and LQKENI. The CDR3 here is CASSPQGGQETQYF. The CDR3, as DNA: TGTGCCAGCTCACCACAGGGGGGGCAAGAGACCCAGTACTTC.

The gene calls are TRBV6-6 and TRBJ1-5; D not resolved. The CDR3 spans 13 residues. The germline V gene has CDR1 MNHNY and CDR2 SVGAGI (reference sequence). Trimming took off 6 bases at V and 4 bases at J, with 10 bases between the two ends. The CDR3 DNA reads TGTGCCAGCAGGCGTGACGGGAATCAGCCCCAGCATTTT. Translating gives CASRRDGNQPQHF.

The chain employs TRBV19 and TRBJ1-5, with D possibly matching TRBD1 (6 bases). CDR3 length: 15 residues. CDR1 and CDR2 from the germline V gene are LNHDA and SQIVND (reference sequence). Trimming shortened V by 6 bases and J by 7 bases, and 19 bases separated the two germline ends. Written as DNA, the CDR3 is TGTGCCAGTAGGACCTTTATCGGACAGCAACAGCCCCAGCATTTT. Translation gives CASRTFIGQQQPQHF.